These T cell receptor beta chains were read from a single sample in a study of blood T cell repertoires in COVID-19. The table came from immunoSEQ multiplex PCR; TCRdb's copy has only in-frame clones and leaves some out. The data contain about 140,000 clones, about 91% of them seen just once; the ten biggest clones take up more than 1.5%. The source material was peripheral blood. All receptors come from a woman in her fifties or sixties with acute or convalescent COVID-19. The CDR3 runs from the conserved cysteine through the conserved F or W. The order of the fields is D gene, clone size, J gene, V gene, CDR3 DNA, CDR3 protein. D genes are given only for firm matches. Only part of the rows carry a size: once, few, many, or a class if the clone is expanded.

-	-	TRBJ1-2	TRBV24-1	TGTGCCACCACCTCCTCCAGGGGTTCGGGCTACACCTTC	CATTSSRGSGYTF
-	-	TRBJ1-4	TRBV4-1	TGCGCCAGCAGCCAAGATGGCAGGGTGGGTGAAAAACTGTTTTTT	CASSQDGRVGEKLFF
TRBD1	-	TRBJ1-6	TRBV5-1	TGCGCCAGCAGCCCGGGACAGGGGGTTTCTAATTCACCCCTCCACTTT	CASSPGQGVSNSPLHF
-	-	TRBJ2-1	TRBV28	TGTGCCAGCAGTTTAACGGCCTACAATGAGCAGTTCTTC	CASSLTAYNEQFF
TRBD2	-	TRBJ2-3	TRBV10-1	TGCGCCAGCATCCCTCGACTAGCGGGGGGCCAAAATACGCAGTATTTT	CASIPRLAGGQNTQYF
-	-	TRBJ1-4	TRBV18	TGTGCCAGCTCATCGACAGTTACTAATGAAAAACTGTTTTTT	CASSSTVTNEKLFF
TRBD1	once	TRBJ1-4	TRBV7-2	TGTGCCAGCAGCTACTTACAGGGGCCCGAGGGAAAACTGTTTTTT	CASSYLQGPEGKLFF
TRBD2	-	TRBJ2-7	TRBV6-5	TGTGCCAGCAGCCGGGGGGGGAGTTCCTACGAGCAGTACTTC	CASSRGGSSYEQYF
-	-	TRBJ2-5	TRBV19	TGTGCCAGTAGTATGGGGCGAGGCGAGACCCAGTACTTC	CASSMGRGETQYF
-	-	TRBJ1-1	TRBV16	TGTGCCAGCAGCCAATCTCGTGGAGTGAGCACTGAAGCTTTCTTT	CASSQSRGVSTEAFF
-	-	TRBJ1-1	TRBV7-9	TGTGCCAGCAGCTTAGGAGGGCTGAACACTGAAGCTTTCTTT	CASSLGGLNTEAFF
-	-	TRBJ1-4	TRBV19	TGTGCCAGTAGTGTTTATCGGTCTAATGAAAAACTGTTTTTT	CASSVYRSNEKLFF
TRBD1	-	TRBJ2-3	TRBV10-3	TGTGCCATCAATCGGGACAGGGGCCCAGATACGCAGTATTTT	CAINRDRGPDTQYF